These 10 T cell receptor beta chains came from one sample sequenced in a study of blood T cell repertoires in COVID-19 (dated by TCRdb to about 2020). The library was obtained by the immunoSEQ multiplex PCR assay. The table comes from immuneACCESS by way of TCRdb, which keeps in-frame sequences with V and J called. Part of the clones is missing from these tables; in studies checked, under half for an unresolved V gene and the rest for unknown reasons. The sample yields 210,000 or so clones; more than 75% were counted once. Jointly, the top ten make up approximately 4.3% of the sample. The sequencing input was PBMCs or T cells enriched from blood (not recorded which). The source of these receptors is a man between 25 and 39 years old with acute COVID-19.

This rearrangement joins TRBV3-1 (or the pseudogene TRBV3-2) to TRBJ1-1; TRBD1 agrees at 8 bases. Germline CDR1 reads LGHDT; CDR2 reads YNNKEL (reference sequence). Losses at the gene ends were 4 bases for V and 4 bases for J; bases not matched to a gene: 5. The CDR3 totals 14 residues. The CDR3 DNA sequence: TGTGCCAGCAGCCCGCAGGGGGCGATCACTGAAGCTTTCTTT. This sequence encodes CASSPQGAITEAFF.

The chain employs TRBV5-6 and TRBJ2-1, with D perhaps matching TRBD1 (6 bases). This CDR3 region has 12 residues. Germline V gene sequence: CDR1 SGHDT, CDR2 YYEEEE. Trimming cost V 4 bases and J 8 bases, with 10 bases left between them. The CDR3 loop is CASSPQGYEQFF. The CDR3, as DNA: TGTGCCAGCAGCCCCCAGGGGTATGAGCAGTTCTTC.

The CDR3 loop is CASSPLDSVGYQPQHF. The CDR3 coding sequence is TGTGCCAGTAGTCCCCTCGACAGCGTGGGCTATCAGCCCCAGCATTTT. This chain uses TRBV19 with TRBJ1-5, with TRBD1 as a possible D gene (5 bases). CDR3 length: 16 residues. Trimming removed 5 bases from V and 5 bases from J, with 19 bases in between. Germline-derived CDR1 and CDR2 are LNHDA and SQIVND (reference sequence).

This clone was seen a few times. The J gene is TRBJ1-5, the V gene TRBV3-1 (or the pseudogene TRBV3-2); 7 bases fit TRBD1. V shed 5 bases, J shed 3 bases, and the junction held 4 bases outside the gene matches. The CDR3 length is 14 residues. Per the germline V gene, CDR1 is LGHDT and CDR2 is YNNKEL (reference sequence). Here the CDR3 reads CASSRDSLNQPQHF. The CDR3 bases are TGTGCCAGCAGCAGGGACAGCCTCAATCAGCCCCAGCATTTT.

V and J are TRBV2 and TRBJ1-2; 9 positions agree with TRBD1. After removal of 7 bases from V and 8 bases from J, the junction contained 8 bases not matched to a gene. The CDR3 runs 13 residues. Germline assignment: CDR1 SNHLY and CDR2 FYNNEI. The CDR3, as DNA: TGTGCCAGCATCCTTACAGGGGGCATAGGCTACACCTTC. Amino acids: CASILTGGIGYTF.

This clone appeared once. The gene calls are TRBV12-3 or TRBV12-4 and TRBJ1-2; D remains unclear. This CDR3 spans 11 amino acids. The V end was cut by 5 bases, the J end by 7 bases, with 8 bases between. CDR3 residues: CASSRSSGYTF. The CDR3 nucleotides read TGTGCCAGCAGTCGTAGCAGTGGCTACACCTTC.

In this sample, this clone turned up once. V usage is TRBV13 and J usage is TRBJ1-1; 8 bases align to TRBD1. The germline V gene encodes CDR1 PRHDT and CDR2 FYEKMQ (reference sequence). This CDR3 has 14 residues. Trimming cost V 1 base and J 6 bases; bases outside gene matches: 4. CDR3: CASSLEQQGAEAFF. The CDR3 nucleotides read TGTGCCAGCAGCTTAGAACAACAGGGGGCTGAAGCTTTCTTT.

The CDR3 sequence is CTSSRDVALAGNTGELFF. Written as DNA, the CDR3 is TGCACCAGCAGCCGCGACGTGGCACTAGCGGGGAACACCGGGGAGCTGTTTTTT. This chain connects TRBV1 to TRBJ2-2; the table calls TRBD2, which could not be checked here. TRBV1 is a pseudogene segment. The CDR3 totals 18 residues.

The chain couples TRBV7-9 to TRBJ2-6, with a possible D match to TRBD2 (5 bases). V lost 10 bases and J 4 bases, leaving 20 bases between the germline ends. Germline lookup yields CDR1 SEHNR and CDR2 FQNEAQ (reference sequence). The CDR3 spans 16 residues. CDR3 loop: CATLHREGSGANVLTF. CDR3 nucleotides: TGTGCCACCCTGCACCGAGAGGGATCCGGGGCCAACGTCCTGACTTTC.

This clone was counted between two and nine times. The gene calls are TRBV4-1 and TRBJ1-2; D is possibly TRBD1 (6 bases). V lost 4 bases to trimming and J lost 0 bases, with 12 bases between them. Germline CDR1 and CDR2: MGHRA and YSYEKL. This CDR3 has 15 residues. The CDR3: CASSPDRTTNYGYTF. The CDR3 bases are TGCGCCAGCAGCCCAGACAGGACTACTAACTATGGCTACACCTTC.